The 14 T cell receptor beta chains reported below all come from one sample, sequenced in a study of CD8 T cells in ankylosing spondylitis. Study findings and constraints: Blood of patients with ankylosing spondylitis appeared to be characterized by a TCR beta motif of fewer than 10 highly homologous variants.

These receptors' antigens are unknown. TCRdb used MiXCR to reprocess the 5' RACE reads, holding one entry per CDR3 protein. Of fewer than 250,000 distinct CDR3 sequences in the sample, around 16% are singletons; the top ten hold approximately 42%. The sequencing input was blood, either unsorted or a sorted T cell fraction (not recorded which). The receptors originated from a male donor with ankylosing spondylitis.

The rearrangement joins TRBV11-1 to TRBJ2-5; TRBD1 aligns across 9 bases. The junction had 15 bases not matched to a gene; V was cut back by 5 bases and J by 2 bases. This CDR3 is 18 amino acids long. Germline values: CDR1 SGHAT, CDR2 FQDESV (reference sequence). The DNA for the CDR3 is TGTGCCAGCAGCCAAATAGGGACAGGGTTAAGAGAGCAAGAGACCCAGTACTTC. It encodes CASSQIGTGLREQETQYF.

This chain links TRBV29-1 with TRBJ2-5; D may correspond to TRBD1 or TRBD2 (5 bases each). The CDR3 extends over 14 amino acids. In germline, CDR1 is SQVTM, CDR2 ANQGSEA. With 6 bases removed from V and 3 bases from J, the gap between germline ends came to 17 bases. The CDR3 region is CSVAFYGAKETQYF. The CDR3, as DNA: TGCAGCGTCGCGTTTTACGGGGCCAAAGAGACCCAGTACTTC. Full variable domain (remainder filled in from reference TRBV29-1 and TRBJ2-5): SAVISQKPSRDICQRGTSLTIQCQVDSQVTMMFWYRQQPGQSLTLIATANQGSEATYESGFVIDKFPISRPNLTFSTLTVSNMSPEDSSIYLCSVAFYGAKETQYFGPGTRLLVL.

This clonotype was picked up a small number of times. The chain has TRBV10-3 and TRBJ2-1, with D uncertain. V gave up 0 bases and J gave up 4 bases, with 10 bases separating them. Germline CDR1 reads ENHRY; CDR2 reads SYGVKD. The CDR3 runs to 15 residues. CDR3 sequence: CAISESVGLYNEQFF. The CDR3, as DNA: TGTGCCATCAGTGAGTCGGTTGGGCTTTACAATGAGCAGTTCTTC.

The gene calls are TRBV27 and TRBJ1-1, with 7 bases aligning to TRBD1. The CDR3 extends over 15 amino acids. V lost 5 bases to trimming and J lost 2 bases; unmatched junction nucleotides: 8. Looked up from germline, CDR1 is MNHEY and CDR2 is SMNVEV (reference sequence). This chain's CDR3 is CASSGRDRVNTEAFF. The CDR3 DNA reads TGTGCCAGCAGTGGGCGGGACAGAGTAAACACTGAAGCTTTCTTT.

The rearrangement joins TRBV7-6 to TRBJ1-1; 8 nucleotides line up with TRBD1. Trimming cost V 2 bases and J 0 bases; bases outside gene matches: 5. The CDR3 is 16 amino acids. CDR1 SGHVS and CDR2 FNYEAQ come from the germline V gene. The CDR3 nucleotides read TGTGCCAGCAGCTTAAGTCCGACAGGGGTGAACACTGAAGCTTTCTTT. This translates into CASSLSPTGVNTEAFF.

This clonotype was seen a handful of times. V usage is TRBV12-3 or TRBV12-4 and J usage is TRBJ1-1; 9 bases line up with TRBD1. The CDR3 runs 14 residues. V lost 7 bases, J lost 6 bases, and 9 bases stayed unmatched. The CDR3 sequence is CASTRTGGWPEAFF. CDR3 in DNA: TGTGCCAGCACCCGCACAGGGGGCTGGCCTGAAGCTTTCTTT.

This clonotype was seen a single time. Its ends do not fully match the called genes, so a read error is possible. The chain uses TRBV7-2 and TRBJ2-3; 13 bases line up with TRBD2. Looked up from germline, CDR1 is SGHTA and CDR2 is FQGNSA. This CDR3 contains 14 residues. CDR3 loop: CASSYGLAGDTLYF. The CDR3 DNA is TGTGCCAGCAGCTACGGACTAGCGGGAGATACGCTGTATTTT. The variable domain in full, with the rest retrieved from reference TRBV7-2 and TRBJ2-3, is GAGVSQSPSNKVTEKGKDVELRCDPISGHTALYWYRQSLGQGLEFLIYFQGNSAPDKSGLPSDRFSAERTGGSVSTLTIQRTQQEDSAVYLCASSYGLAGDTLYFGPGTRLTVL.

The chain joins TRBV20-1 to TRBJ2-7, with a possible D match to TRBD1 (5 bases). The germline CDR1 and CDR2 sequences are DFQATT and SNEGSKA (reference sequence). V dropped 5 bases and J dropped 4 bases, with 12 bases sitting between them. There are 12 residues in the CDR3. The CDR3 DNA reads as TGCAGTGCTCAGGGAAGTGGATACGAGCAGTACTTC. It translates to CSAQGSGYEQYF.

The chain uses TRBV11-2 and TRBJ2-1, with TRBD2 matching 12 bases. V dropped 2 bases and J dropped 9; count of bases not matched to a gene: 14. This CDR3 comprises 18 residues. The germline CDR1 and CDR2 sequences are SGHAT and FQNNGV. The CDR3 spells CASSLILVLTSGGSEQFF. CDR3 DNA sequence: TGTGCCAGCAGCTTAATTTTGGTTTTGACTAGCGGGGGTAGTGAGCAGTTCTTC.

A few counts support this clonotype. The genes are TRBV4-1 and TRBJ2-3; TRBD2 matches at 9 bases. V lost 1 base, J lost 1 base, and 3 bases stayed unmatched. Looked up from germline, CDR1 is MGHRA and CDR2 is YSYEKL. The CDR3 is 16 amino acids. Here the CDR3 DNA reads TGCGCCAGCAGCCAAGGTCCTAGCGGGGGCACAGATACGCAGTATTTT. As protein: CASSQGPSGGTDTQYF.

The rearrangement links TRBV7-9 to TRBJ2-2, with D uncertain. There are 12 residues in the CDR3. Trimming shortened V by 5 bases and J by 7 bases, and 8 bases separated the two germline ends. Germline V CDR1 and CDR2: SEHNR, FQNEAQ (reference sequence). The CDR3 DNA reads TGTGCCAGCAGCCCCTATGACGGGGAGCTGTTTTTT. This encodes CASSPYDGELFF. Variable domain in full (rest from reference TRBV7-9 and TRBJ2-2): DTGVSQNPRHKITKRGQNVTFRCDPISEHNRLYWYRQTLGQGPEFLTYFQNEAQLEKSRLLSDRFSAERPKGSFSTLEIQRTEQGDSAMYLCASSPYDGELFFGEGSRLTVL.

This clonotype was picked up a small number of times. This rearrangement joins TRBV27 to TRBJ1-5; the match to TRBD1 covers 9 bases. This CDR3 has 15 amino acids. Germline CDR1 is MNHEY and CDR2 is SMNVEV (reference sequence). V lost 5 bases, J lost 6 bases, and 8 bases stayed unmatched. The CDR3 region has the DNA TGTGCCAGCAGTCTTGGGACAGGGAGATCTCAGCCCCAGCATTTT. Translating it yields CASSLGTGRSQPQHF.

The V and J genes are TRBV10-3 and TRBJ1-4; possibly TRBD1 for D (5 bases). The germline CDR1 and CDR2 sequences are ENHRY and SYGVKD. The CDR3 runs to 13 residues. Trimming shortened V by 6 bases and J by 7 bases, and 12 bases separated the two germline ends. CDR3: CAISPGPGEKLFF. Written as DNA, the CDR3 is TGTGCCATCAGCCCGGGACCGGGTGAAAAACTGTTTTTT.

The sample holds a few counts of this clonotype. This chain connects TRBV4-3 to TRBJ2-3; unclear D gene. The CDR3 runs 16 residues. CDR1 is LGHNA, CDR2 YSLEER, per germline. Deletions cut 0 bases from V and 8 bases from J, with 18 bases between. For the CDR3, the DNA is TGCGCCAGCAGCCAAGATGGGCCAGGTTCTATACGTACGCAGTATTTT. Residues: CASSQDGPGSIRTQYF.